These 15 T cell receptor beta chains share one sample of origin, sequenced in a study of response to subunit inactivated influenza vaccine. One entry per CDR3 protein results from TCRdb running MiXCR on the RT-PCR reads. In the table there are hundreds of thousands of distinct CDR3 sequences, less than 20% of which are singletons. The sample here was PBMCs from blood, taken less than 6 days after vaccination. The receptors stem from a man in his fifties or sixties who received an inactivated influenza vaccine.

V and J are TRBV5-4 and TRBJ2-7; D gene uncertain. V shed 1 base and J shed 3 bases, with 14 bases lying between them. In germline, CDR1 is SGHNT, CDR2 YYREEE (reference sequence). The CDR3 runs to 15 residues. The CDR3 bases are TGTGCCAGCAGCTTGAATACCGAGGAGTTCTACGAGCAGTACTTC. Its protein is CASSLNTEEFYEQYF. Complete variable domain (other parts from reference TRBV5-4 and TRBJ2-7): ETGVTQSPTHLIKTRGQQVTLRCSSQSGHNTVSWYQQALGQGPQFIFQYYREEENGRGNFPPRFSGLQFPNYSSELNVNALELDDSALYLCASSLNTEEFYEQYFGPGTRLTVT.

This clonotype was counted only a few times. V usage is TRBV5-1 and J usage is TRBJ2-1; 13 positions match TRBD2. CDR1 and CDR2 (germline): SGHRS, YFSETQ. With V trimmed by 3 bases and J by 7 bases, 13 bases remained unmatched. CDR3 length equals 18 residues. The CDR3 DNA reads as TGCGCCAGCAGCTCCCGGACTAGCGGGAGAGGTCCTGGGAATGAGCAGTTCTTC. Protein sequence: CASSSRTSGRGPGNEQFF.

The V call is TRBV20-1, the J call TRBJ1-4; D remains ambiguous. Germline V gives CDR1 DFQATT, CDR2 SNEGSKA (reference sequence). V was pared by 5 bases and J by 3 bases, with 10 bases between. The CDR3 has 13 amino acids. The CDR3 DNA reads TGCAGTGCTGGGCGGGGAGCTAATGAAAAACTGTTTTTT. Protein sequence: CSAGRGANEKLFF.

This clonotype was detected many times. The chain links TRBV7-2 to TRBJ2-3, with D maybe TRBD2 (7 bases). The length of the CDR3 is 14 residues. Trimming took 5 bases from V and 2 from J, leaving 11 bases between them. Germline V gene lookup returns CDR1 SGHTA and CDR2 FQGNSA. CDR3 nucleotides: TGTGCCAGCAGCCGCGGGGGCAACACAGATACGCAGTATTTT. This encodes CASSRGGNTDTQYF.

The J gene is TRBJ1-6, the V gene TRBV4-3, with 7 bases that match TRBD1. J was trimmed by 8 bases and V by 2 bases; bases with no gene match: 9. The CDR3 loop spans 16 amino acids. Per the germline V gene, CDR1 is LGHNA and CDR2 is YSLEER. The DNA for the CDR3 is TGCGCCAGCAGCCAATCTGGACAGGTCTGGGATTCACCCCTCCACTTT. Residues: CASSQSGQVWDSPLHF.

The chain joins TRBV5-6 to TRBJ2-1; a weak D match, TRBD2 (6 bases). This CDR3 contains 11 residues. V lost 2 bases to trimming and J lost 9 bases, with 6 bases between them. Per the germline V gene, CDR1 is SGHDT and CDR2 is YYEEEE. The CDR3 reads CASSFGSEQFF. The CDR3 coding sequence is TGTGCCAGCAGCTTCGGGAGTGAGCAGTTCTTC. Full variable domain (remainder filled in from reference TRBV5-6 and TRBJ2-1): DAGVTQSPTHLIKTRGQQVTLRCSPKSGHDTVSWYQQALGQGPQFIFQYYEEEERQRGNFPDRFSGHQFPNYSSELNVNALLLGDSALYLCASSFGSEQFFGPGTRLTVL.

In this sample, this clonotype turned up many times. This chain connects TRBV6-1 to TRBJ1-5; the D is unclear. Trimming took 5 bases from V and 0 from J, leaving 11 bases between them. Germline V lookup: CDR1 MNHNS, CDR2 SASEGT. The CDR3 loop spans 15 amino acids. The CDR3, as DNA: TGTGCCAGCAGTCCGACACTTAATAGCAATCAGCCCCAGCATTTT. Translation gives CASSPTLNSNQPQHF.

A few counts support this clonotype. V and J are TRBV7-2 and TRBJ2-5; TRBD2 might be the D (7 bases). V gave up 4 bases and J gave up 1 base, with 16 bases separating them. This CDR3 is built from 16 residues. Germline V gene lookup returns CDR1 SGHTA and CDR2 FQGNSA. The CDR3 bases are TGTGCCAGCAGCTCAAAGCGGGACACCGCCCAAGAGACCCAGTACTTC. Its translation: CASSSKRDTAQETQYF.

V and J are TRBV12-3 or TRBV12-4 and TRBJ2-1; TRBD1 matches at 7 bases. Trimming took 7 bases from V and 8 from J; bases not matched to a gene: 11. This CDR3 is 14 amino acids long. CDR3 protein: CASNLGQRIDEQFF. The CDR3 DNA reads TGTGCCAGCAATCTGGGACAGCGGATAGATGAGCAGTTCTTC.

This sequence joins TRBV12-3 or TRBV12-4 and TRBJ2-1, with D possibly being TRBD2 (5 bases). The ends were cut back, 1 base at V and 3 bases at J, with 13 bases in the middle. This CDR3 region has 16 residues. CDR3 loop: CASSLGFGGDYNEQFF. DNA of the CDR3: TGTGCCAGCAGTTTAGGATTTGGAGGAGACTACAATGAGCAGTTCTTC.

The V and J genes are TRBV7-2 and TRBJ2-7, with 12 nucleotides matching TRBD1. Losses at the gene ends were 4 bases for V and 9 bases for J; bases not matched to a gene: 7. The CDR3 extends over 14 amino acids. Looked up from germline, CDR1 is SGHTA and CDR2 is FQGNSA. CDR3 DNA: TGTGCCAGCAGCTGGGGGGGACAGGGGGCCGTGCAGTACTTC. Translation gives CASSWGGQGAVQYF.

This sequence joins TRBV11-2 and TRBJ2-5; 9 bases align to TRBD1. This CDR3 region has 16 residues. CDR1 is SGHAT, CDR2 FQNNGV, per germline. After removal of 5 bases from V and 3 bases from J, the junction contained 10 bases not matched to a gene. The CDR3 bases are TGTGCCAGCAGCGCACACCTCGGGACAGGGAAAGAGACCCAGTACTTC. Encoded protein: CASSAHLGTGKETQYF.

This clonotype was found a few times. The chain uses TRBV7-2 and TRBJ2-3; no definite D call. V shed 4 bases and J shed 0 bases, with 8 bases lying between them. The CDR3 is 14 residues long. Germline loops: CDR1 SGHTA, CDR2 FQGNSA. The CDR3: CASSSSPSTDTQYF. For the CDR3, the DNA is TGTGCCAGCAGCTCCTCCCCTAGCACAGATACGCAGTATTTT.

The gene calls are TRBV5-6 and TRBJ1-2; 8 nucleotides match TRBD1. The CDR3 spans 14 residues. V shed 6 bases, J shed 1 base, and the junction held 5 bases outside the gene matches. The germline gives CDR1 SGHDT, CDR2 YYEEEE. The CDR3 loop reads CASNPTGDNYGYTF. The CDR3 DNA reads as TGTGCCAGCAACCCGACAGGGGATAACTATGGCTACACCTTC.

This chain joins TRBV10-3 and TRBJ2-5; unclear D gene. This CDR3 has 13 residues. Germline values: CDR1 ENHRY, CDR2 SYGVKD. V gave up 4 bases and J gave up 3 bases, with 9 bases separating them. CDR3 DNA: TGTGCCATCAGTGCGGGTGGGGAAGAGACCCAGTACTTC. This encodes CAISAGGEETQYF.